This is a list of T cell receptor beta chains from one sample in a study of CD8+ T cells in alopecia areata. The method was immunoSEQ multiplex PCR; TCRdb's version includes in-frame clones alone and lacks a portion of them. The sample consists of approximately 150,000 clones, 62% of them appearing once. Sequencing was carried out using CD8+ T cells sorted from blood. The receptors derive from a human donor in good health. CDR3s include the opening cysteine and the closing phenylalanine or tryptophan. A D gene is named only where the DNA matches it firmly. Size tells how often a clone was seen (once, few, many) or the class of an expanded clone, and some rows leave it out.

J gene: TRBJ2-1
clone size: .
V gene: TRBV11-2
D gene: .
CDR3 DNA: TGTGCCAGCAGCTCCTGGGGGACTTCTTCCTACAATGAGCAGTTCTTC
CDR3 protein: CASSSWGTSSYNEQFF

J gene: TRBJ2-1
clone size: .
V gene: TRBV7-6
D gene: .
CDR3 DNA: TGTGCCAGCAGCGCGACTAGTCGTCCCTACAATGAGCAGTTCTTC
CDR3 protein: CASSATSRPYNEQFF

J gene: TRBJ2-1
clone size: .
V gene: TRBV29-1
D gene: .
CDR3 DNA: TGCAGCGTTGAAATTGTTATCAATGAGCAGTTCTTC
CDR3 protein: CSVEIVINEQFF

J gene: TRBJ2-5
clone size: few
V gene: TRBV7-8
D gene: TRBD2
CDR3 DNA: TGTGCCAGCAGCTTCCCGGGACTAGCGGGAGATTCCACCCCTCCAGAGACCCAGTACTTC
CDR3 protein: CASSFPGLAGDSTPPETQYF

J gene: TRBJ1-4
clone size: once
V gene: TRBV12-5
D gene: TRBD1
CDR3 DNA: TGTGCTAGATCGACAGGGAAGGGGGAAAAACTGTTTTTT
CDR3 protein: CARSTGKGEKLFF

J gene: TRBJ2-1
clone size: .
V gene: TRBV29-1
D gene: .
CDR3 DNA: TGCAGCGTCAAGAACTCCATCTACAATGAGCAGTTCTTC
CDR3 protein: CSVKNSIYNEQFF

J gene: TRBJ2-1
clone size: .
V gene: TRBV7-9
D gene: .
CDR3 DNA: TGTGCCAGCTCTTCGGATGAGCAGTTCTTC
CDR3 protein: CASSSDEQFF

J gene: TRBJ2-7
clone size: .
V gene: TRBV10-2
D gene: .
CDR3 DNA: TGCGCCAGCAGTGGAGGCGTCGCCACGGAGCAGTACTTC
CDR3 protein: CASSGGVATEQYF

J gene: TRBJ2-2
clone size: .
V gene: TRBV7-6
D gene: .
CDR3 DNA: TGTGCCAGCAGTCTTTCCAGGGTAACCGGGGAGCTGTTTTTT
CDR3 protein: CASSLSRVTGELFF

J gene: TRBJ2-7
clone size: .
V gene: TRBV19
D gene: .
CDR3 DNA: TGTGCCAGTAGTATAGCCGAGAGCTCCTACGAGCAGTACTTC
CDR3 protein: CASSIAESSYEQYF

J gene: TRBJ1-5
clone size: .
V gene: TRBV29-1
D gene: .
CDR3 DNA: TGCAGCGCCGGTAATGGACAGCCCCAGCATTTT
CDR3 protein: CSAGNGQPQHF

J gene: TRBJ2-5
clone size: .
V gene: TRBV5-1
D gene: TRBD1
CDR3 DNA: TGCGCCAACAGCGGAAGACAGGGGGCAGAGACCCAGTACTTC
CDR3 protein: CANSGRQGAETQYF

J gene: TRBJ2-3
clone size: .
V gene: TRBV6-5
D gene: .
CDR3 DNA: TGTGCCAGCAGTTCCCACCTCACAGATACGCAGTATTTT
CDR3 protein: CASSSHLTDTQYF

J gene: TRBJ2-2
clone size: .
V gene: TRBV28
D gene: .
CDR3 DNA: TGTGCCAGCAGTTTACCCTCTAGGGGGGAAGTTGGGGCCGGGGAGCTGTTTTTT
CDR3 protein: CASSLPSRGEVGAGELFF

J gene: TRBJ2-1
clone size: .
V gene: TRBV25-1
D gene: TRBD1
CDR3 DNA: TGTGCCAGCAGTCAAGACGGGACAGAAAACTACAATGAGCAGTTCTTC
CDR3 protein: CASSQDGTENYNEQFF

J gene: TRBJ2-1
clone size: .
V gene: TRBV20-1
D gene: TRBD2
CDR3 DNA: TGCAGTGCGCGGGGGGACAATGAGCAGTTCTTC
CDR3 protein: CSARGDNEQFF

J gene: TRBJ1-1
clone size: few
V gene: TRBV6-6
D gene: .
CDR3 DNA: TGTGCCAGCAGCCCACCTGGGAACACTGAAGCTTTCTTT
CDR3 protein: CASSPPGNTEAFF

J gene: TRBJ2-7
clone size: few
V gene: TRBV29-1
D gene: .
CDR3 DNA: TGCAGCGCCGTGGCCCAAACTCGGACGGGGGGCCACGAGCAGTACTTC
CDR3 protein: CSAVAQTRTGGHEQYF

J gene: TRBJ2-6
clone size: .
V gene: TRBV9
D gene: .
CDR3 DNA: TGTGCCAGCAGCGGAACCCTCTGGGCCAACGTCCTGACTTTC
CDR3 protein: CASSGTLWANVLTF

J gene: TRBJ2-3
clone size: .
V gene: TRBV27
D gene: .
CDR3 DNA: TGTGCCAGCAGTTTGGGGTTTACAGATACGCAGTATTTT
CDR3 protein: CASSLGFTDTQYF

J gene: TRBJ1-2
clone size: few
V gene: TRBV29-1
D gene: .
CDR3 DNA: TGCAGCGTTGAAGTAGGGAGGGACTATGGCTACACCTTC
CDR3 protein: CSVEVGRDYGYTF

J gene: TRBJ2-4
clone size: .
V gene: TRBV10-1
D gene: .
CDR3 DNA: TGCGTCAACGGGCTCCCGGTGCAAAACATTCAGTACTTC
CDR3 protein: CVNGLPVQNIQYF

J gene: TRBJ2-7
clone size: .
V gene: TRBV30
D gene: .
CDR3 DNA: TGTGCCTGGAGTGTTGGGGGTATTACCTACGAGCAGTACTTC
CDR3 protein: CAWSVGGITYEQYF

J gene: TRBJ2-3
clone size: .
V gene: TRBV18
D gene: .
CDR3 DNA: TGTGCCAGCTCACCACGCAAATACACAGATACGCAGTATTTT
CDR3 protein: CASSPRKYTDTQYF

J gene: TRBJ2-2
clone size: .
V gene: TRBV19
D gene: .
CDR3 DNA: TGTGCCAGTAGTACCCATGGGGCCGGGGAGCTGTTTTTT
CDR3 protein: CASSTHGAGELFF

J gene: TRBJ2-1
clone size: .
V gene: TRBV29-1
D gene: .
CDR3 DNA: TGCAGCGTAGCAACCGGGACCTACTACAATGAGCAGTTCTTC
CDR3 protein: CSVATGTYYNEQFF

J gene: TRBJ1-5
clone size: .
V gene: TRBV18
D gene: .
CDR3 DNA: TGTGCCAGCTCACCACCGGCAGGGGCGAGGAATCAGCCCCAGCATTTT
CDR3 protein: CASSPPAGARNQPQHF

J gene: TRBJ2-1
clone size: .
V gene: TRBV29-1
D gene: TRBD2
CDR3 DNA: TGCAGCGCCACACTCGTCCGCCAGGGAGGGAATGAGCAGTTCTTC
CDR3 protein: CSATLVRQGGNEQFF

J gene: TRBJ1-1
clone size: .
V gene: TRBV23-1
D gene: .
CDR3 DNA: TGCGCCAGCAGCCATACCCGGGGAAACCCTGAAGCTTTCTTT
CDR3 protein: CASSHTRGNPEAFF

J gene: TRBJ1-1
clone size: .
V gene: TRBV2
D gene: .
CDR3 DNA: TGTGCCAGCAGTGAACCCGGGGGGAGGAACACTGAAGCTTTCTTT
CDR3 protein: CASSEPGGRNTEAFF

J gene: TRBJ2-5
clone size: .
V gene: TRBV4-1
D gene: TRBD2
CDR3 DNA: TGCGCCAGCAGCCCAGCGGGAGGGGGCAACCAAGAGACCCAGTACTTC
CDR3 protein: CASSPAGGGNQETQYF

J gene: TRBJ2-1
clone size: many
V gene: TRBV4-2
D gene: TRBD2
CDR3 DNA: TGTGCCAGCAGCCAAGAGGGAGGGAGCTCCTACAATGAGCAGTTCTTC
CDR3 protein: CASSQEGGSSYNEQFF

J gene: TRBJ2-5
clone size: .
V gene: TRBV7-6
D gene: .
CDR3 DNA: TGTGCCAGCAGCCAATACGGGACCCAGTACTTC
CDR3 protein: CASSQYGTQYF

J gene: TRBJ1-5
clone size: few
V gene: TRBV27
D gene: TRBD1
CDR3 DNA: TGTGCCAGCAGTTCTTTGACAGGGTTGGGCAATCAGCCCCAGCATTTT
CDR3 protein: CASSSLTGLGNQPQHF

J gene: TRBJ2-5
clone size: few
V gene: TRBV7-9
D gene: TRBD2
CDR3 DNA: TGTGCCAGCAGCTTAGGGACTAGACAAGAGACCCAGTACTTC
CDR3 protein: CASSLGTRQETQYF

J gene: TRBJ2-7
clone size: .
V gene: TRBV29-1
D gene: .
CDR3 DNA: TGCAGCGTTGAAGATCGAGGGTACGAGCAGTACTTC
CDR3 protein: CSVEDRGYEQYF

J gene: TRBJ1-1
clone size: .
V gene: TRBV5-1
D gene: .
CDR3 DNA: TGCGCCAGCAGCTTGGCTAGGTGGGTGAACACTGAAGCTTTCTTT
CDR3 protein: CASSLARWVNTEAFF

J gene: TRBJ1-1
clone size: .
V gene: TRBV30
D gene: TRBD1
CDR3 DNA: TGTGCCTGGAGAGGGGACAGGAACACTGAAGCTTTCTTT
CDR3 protein: CAWRGDRNTEAFF

J gene: TRBJ2-1
clone size: .
V gene: TRBV7-2
D gene: .
CDR3 DNA: TGTGCCAGCAGCTTAGACAGGTACAATGAGCAGTTCTTC
CDR3 protein: CASSLDRYNEQFF

J gene: TRBJ2-2
clone size: once
V gene: TRBV6-6
D gene: .
CDR3 DNA: TGTGCCAGCAGAGTACTTGCCAACAAGCCGGAGCTGTTTTTT
CDR3 protein: CASRVLANKPELFF

J gene: TRBJ2-5
clone size: once
V gene: TRBV6-5
D gene: .
CDR3 DNA: TGTGCCAGCAGTTACCGGATACGTGGGGAGACCCAGTACTTC
CDR3 protein: CASSYRIRGETQYF

J gene: TRBJ1-1
clone size: few
V gene: TRBV4-1
D gene: .
CDR3 DNA: TGTGCCAGCAGCCTGCGGACCCTCCTCTGGGACACTGAAGCTTTCTTT
CDR3 protein: CASSLRTLLWDTEAFF

J gene: TRBJ2-1
clone size: .
V gene: TRBV27
D gene: TRBD2
CDR3 DNA: TGTGCCAGCAGTTTAGGGTCTAGCGGGAGCAATGAGCAGTTCTTC
CDR3 protein: CASSLGSSGSNEQFF